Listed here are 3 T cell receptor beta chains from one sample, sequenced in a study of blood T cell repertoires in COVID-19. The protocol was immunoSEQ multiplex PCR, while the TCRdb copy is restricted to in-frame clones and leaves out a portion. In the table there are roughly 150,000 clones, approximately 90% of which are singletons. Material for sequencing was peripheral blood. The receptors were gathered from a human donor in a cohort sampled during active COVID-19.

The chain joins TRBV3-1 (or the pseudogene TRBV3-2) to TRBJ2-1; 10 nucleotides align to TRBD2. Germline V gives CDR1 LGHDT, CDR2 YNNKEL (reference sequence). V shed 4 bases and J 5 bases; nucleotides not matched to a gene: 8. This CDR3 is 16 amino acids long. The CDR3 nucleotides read TGTGCCAGCAGCCGAAGCGGGGGGGCCCCCCACAATGAGCAGTTCTTC. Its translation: CASSRSGGAPHNEQFF.

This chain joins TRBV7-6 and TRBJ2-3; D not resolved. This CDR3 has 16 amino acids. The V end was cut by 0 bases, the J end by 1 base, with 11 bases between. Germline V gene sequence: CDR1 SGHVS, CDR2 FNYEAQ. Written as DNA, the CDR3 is TGTGCCAGCAGCTTAGCGGCTAGTCGGGGCACAGATACGCAGTATTTT. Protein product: CASSLAASRGTDTQYF.

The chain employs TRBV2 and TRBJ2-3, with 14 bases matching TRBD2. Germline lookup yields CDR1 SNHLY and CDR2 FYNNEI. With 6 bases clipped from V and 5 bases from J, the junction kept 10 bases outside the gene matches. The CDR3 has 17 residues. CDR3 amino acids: CASSRRTSGGTGDTQYF. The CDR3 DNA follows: TGTGCCAGCAGCCGGCGGACTAGCGGGGGGACTGGAGATACGCAGTATTTT.